The rows below give T cell receptor beta chains drawn from one sample of a study of molecular identifiers for immune sequencing clone quantification. Using its own MiXCR run on the PCR reads, TCRdb lists one record per CDR3 protein. The sample has a few hundred thousand distinct CDR3 sequences, roughly a fifth seen once. The specimen was naive CD8+ T cells from blood, with Jurkat cell RNA spiked in. The receptors stem from a human donor in good health. Some libraries in this study had Jurkat cell RNA spiked in. CDR3s include the opening cysteine and the closing phenylalanine or tryptophan. Fields, in order: D gene, V gene, J gene, clone size, CDR3 protein, CDR3 DNA. A D gene is named only where the DNA matches it firmly. The size field is filled for only some rows; it gives once, few, many or a size class.

D: TRBD2; V: TRBV29-1; J: TRBJ2-7; size: many; CDR3: CSVLAGDYEQYF; DNA: TGCAGCGTGCTAGCGGGAGACTACGAGCAGTACTTC
D: .; V: TRBV4-2; J: TRBJ2-5; size: .; CDR3: CASSHAAGAGRHQETQYF; DNA: TGTGCCAGCAGCCACGCAGCCGGGGCCGGAAGACACCAAGAGACCCAGTACTTC
D: TRBD1; V: TRBV12-3/TRBV12-4; J: TRBJ1-3; size: .; CDR3: CASSRPLDRGPRSSGNTIYF; DNA: TGTGCCAGCAGCCGACCCCTGGACAGGGGGCCCCGGAGCTCTGGAAACACCATATATTTT
D: .; V: TRBV12-3/TRBV12-4; J: TRBJ2-6; size: many; CDR3: CANRPNSGANVLTF; DNA: TGTGCCAATAGACCGAACTCTGGGGCCAACGTCCTGACTTTC
D: .; V: TRBV4-3; J: TRBJ2-3; size: many; CDR3: CASSQGAAVTDTQYF; DNA: TGCGCCAGCAGCCAGGGAGCTGCCGTCACAGATACGCAGTATTTT
D: .; V: TRBV12-3/TRBV12-4; J: TRBJ2-2; size: .; CDR3: CASRTVMSGTGELFF; DNA: TGTGCCAGCAGAACCGTTATGAGTGGGACCGGGGAGCTGTTTTTT
D: TRBD2; V: TRBV5-3; J: TRBJ2-1; size: few; CDR3: CATTPRDYHNEQFF; DNA: TGTGCCACCACGCCCCGGGACTATCACAATGAGCAGTTCTTC
D: .; V: TRBV27; J: TRBJ2-7; size: many; CDR3: CASSLLAGGGAGEQYF; DNA: TGTGCCAGCAGTTTACTCGCAGGGGGGGGCGCTGGTGAGCAGTACTTC
D: .; V: TRBV12-3/TRBV12-4; J: TRBJ2-7; size: few; CDR3: CASGGDEQYF; DNA: TGTGCCAGCGGTGGGGACGAGCAGTACTTC
D: TRBD1; V: TRBV5-1; J: TRBJ2-5; size: many; CDR3: CASSIRPGQQETQYF; DNA: TGCGCCAGCAGCATTCGGCCGGGACAGCAAGAGACCCAGTACTTC
D: TRBD2; V: TRBV10-2; J: TRBJ2-3; size: few; CDR3: CASSESSGRTDTQYF; DNA: TGCGCCAGCAGTGAGTCGAGCGGGAGAACTGATACGCAGTATTTT
D: .; V: TRBV5-4; J: TRBJ2-7; size: many; CDR3: CASSLAGGGENEQYF; DNA: TGTGCCAGCAGCTTGGCCGGAGGCGGTGAGAACGAGCAGTACTTC
D: TRBD1; V: TRBV27; J: TRBJ2-7; size: many; CDR3: CASRLLQGALYEQYF; DNA: TGTGCCAGCAGGTTACTTCAGGGGGCTCTTTACGAGCAGTACTTC
D: .; V: TRBV19; J: TRBJ2-3; size: few; CDR3: CASSIVGSSTDTQYF; DNA: TGTGCCAGTAGTATAGTCGGGAGTAGCACAGATACGCAGTATTTT
D: .; V: TRBV20-1; J: TRBJ1-1; size: few; CDR3: CSARDSGFTEAFF; DNA: TGCAGTGCTAGAGATTCGGGTTTTACTGAAGCTTTCTTT
D: .; V: TRBV5-6; J: TRBJ1-1; size: few; CDR3: CASSLQGDTEAFF; DNA: TGTGCCAGCAGCTTGCAGGGTGACACTGAAGCTTTCTTT
D: .; V: TRBV6-2/TRBV6-3; J: TRBJ1-1; size: few; CDR3: CASSYSLWQPGVFNTEAFF; DNA: TGTGCCAGCAGTTACTCTCTGTGGCAGCCCGGAGTTTTTAACACTGAAGCTTTCTTT